Below, 32 T cell receptor beta chains from the same sample are listed, as sequenced in a study of cytomegalovirus exposure and HLA in healthy donors. Sequencing used immunoSEQ multiplex PCR; TCRdb keeps in-frame clones, though not all of them. The table includes around 150,000 clones, 75% to 90% detected once. Source material: PBMCs. The receptors here all came from a woman under 30 in good health and CMV-seronegative.

The chain recombines TRBV28 with TRBJ1-2; no definite D call. Between the trimmed V and J ends, which lost 1 base and 1 base, there was a span of 10 bases. This CDR3 region has 15 residues. Germline loops: CDR1 MDHEN, CDR2 SYDVKM. The CDR3 nucleotides read TGTGCCAGCAGTTTATCAGTATCGGGTAACTATGGCTACACCTTC. Protein: CASSLSVSGNYGYTF.

The rearrangement uses TRBV6-4 and TRBJ2-1; D not certain. V gave up 0 bases and J gave up 4 bases, with 4 bases separating them. CDR3 length: 13 amino acids. Per the germline V gene, CDR1 is MRHNA and CDR2 is SNTAGT. The DNA of the CDR3 is TGTGCCAGCAGTGACTCGAGATACAATGAGCAGTTCTTC. Translated, it gives CASSDSRYNEQFF.

J is TRBJ1-1 and V is TRBV19; 8 bases match TRBD1. Unmatched junction bases numbered 10, after V lost 5 bases and J lost 5 bases. The germline V gene has CDR1 LNHDA and CDR2 SQIVND (reference sequence). There are 15 residues in the CDR3. CDR3 sequence reads: CASSPMDRVETEAFF. The DNA of the CDR3 is TGTGCCAGTAGTCCCATGGACAGGGTAGAGACTGAAGCTTTCTTT.

In this sample, this clone turned up once. The chain carries TRBV10-3 and TRBJ1-2; D is possibly TRBD1 (6 bases). From germline, CDR1 is ENHRY and CDR2 SYGVKD. The V end was cut by 4 bases, the J end by 1 base, with 13 bases between. The CDR3 runs to 15 residues. CDR3 loop: CAISVGGANNYGYTF. The CDR3 DNA reads TGTGCCATCAGTGTTGGGGGGGCCAATAACTATGGCTACACCTTC.

The J gene is TRBJ1-5, the V gene TRBV19; D unclear. The V end lost 9 bases, the J end lost 5 bases, and 17 bases lay between the germline ends. CDR3 size: 14 residues. CDR1 is LNHDA, CDR2 SQIVND, per germline (reference sequence). CDR3 sequence reads: CASKTRPADQPQHF. The CDR3 bases are TGTGCCAGCAAAACAAGGCCAGCGGATCAGCCCCAGCATTTT.

The chain couples TRBV15 to TRBJ2-1, with TRBD2 matching 8 bases. CDR3 length equals 15 residues. CDR1 LNHNV and CDR2 YYDKDF come from the germline V gene (reference sequence). After removal of 0 bases from V and 5 bases from J, the junction contained 3 bases not matched to a gene. The CDR3 here is CATSREPGRDNEQFF. The DNA of the CDR3 is TGTGCCACCAGCAGAGAACCCGGGAGGGACAATGAGCAGTTCTTC.

As for this clone: Additional DNA sequences in this sample encode the identical CDR3. The chain has TRBV5-1 and TRBJ1-2, with 7 bases lining up with TRBD1. CDR3 size: 14 residues. Germline CDR1 reads SGHRS; CDR2 reads YFSETQ. V lost 0 bases, J lost 2 bases, and 1 base stayed unmatched. CDR3 sequence (DNA): TGCGCCAGCAGCTTGGAGGGACAGAACTATGGCTACACCTTC. This codes for CASSLEGQNYGYTF.

This chain uses TRBV6-1 with TRBJ2-1; 10 bases are a match to TRBD1. This CDR3 is built from 14 residues. Germline lookup yields CDR1 MNHNS and CDR2 SASEGT. The trim removed 7 bases at V and 6 bases at J, leaving 6 bases unmatched. The CDR3 sequence is CASTRDRGVNEQFF. The CDR3 nucleotides are TGTGCCAGCACGCGGGACAGGGGAGTCAATGAGCAGTTCTTC.

This clone was seen more than once but under ten times. This chain joins TRBV5-1 and TRBJ1-2, with D tentatively TRBD1 (6 bases). V lost 5 bases and J 2 bases, leaving 13 bases between the germline ends. The CDR3 is made up of 14 amino acids. CDR1 and CDR2 from the germline V gene are SGHRS and YFSETQ. The CDR3 loop is CASRTQGMNYGYTF. The CDR3 DNA reads TGCGCCAGCAGAACCCAGGGGATGAACTATGGCTACACCTTC.

The DNA for the CDR3 is TGTGCTAGTGGTAAGACAGGGGAGCTATATCAGCCCCAGCATTTT. The encoded protein is CASGKTGELYQPQHF. The chain is built from TRBV12-5 and TRBJ1-5; TRBD1 matches 8 bases. Germline CDR1 LGHNT, CDR2 FRNRAP. This CDR3 spans 15 amino acids. The V and J ends lost 5 bases and 5 bases, in that order; junction bases with no gene match: 8.

The chain carries TRBV11-1 and TRBJ1-1; the match to TRBD1 covers 9 bases. V shed 5 bases, J shed 9 bases, and the junction held 7 bases outside the gene matches. The CDR3 has 13 amino acids. Germline V gene data show CDR1 as SGHAT and CDR2 as FQDESV (reference sequence). CDR3 in DNA: TGTGCCAGCAGCCCGACAGGGGGATTCCAAGCTTTCTTT. Its translation is CASSPTGGFQAFF.

V is TRBV7-9 and J is TRBJ2-5, with 9 nucleotides matching TRBD1. V lost 5 bases, J lost 5 bases, and 9 bases stayed unmatched. The CDR3 loop spans 15 amino acids. From germline, CDR1 is SEHNR and CDR2 FQNEAQ (reference sequence). CDR3 loop: CASSAGQGLTETQYF. DNA for the CDR3: TGTGCCAGCAGCGCGGGACAGGGCTTGACGGAGACCCAGTACTTC.

The CDR3 region has the DNA TGTGCCAGCCACCCGGGGGTAGCGGGGGGCCCTAGCTCCTACAATGAGCAGTTCTTC. As protein: CASHPGVAGGPSSYNEQFF. V gene TRBV2 combines with J gene TRBJ2-1; 10 nucleotides agree with TRBD2. There are 19 residues in the CDR3. In germline, CDR1 is SNHLY, CDR2 FYNNEI. Losses at the gene ends were 8 bases for V and 0 bases for J; bases not matched to a gene: 16. The full variable domain, with the rest looked up from reference TRBV2 and TRBJ2-1, is EPEVTQTPSHQVTQMGQEVILRCVPISNHLYFYWYRQILGQKVEFLVSFYNNEISEKSEIFDDQFSVERPDGSNFTLKIRSTKLEDSAMYFCASHPGVAGGPSSYNEQFFGPGTRLTVL.

The chain employs TRBV29-1 and TRBJ1-5, with 10 bases matching TRBD1. The germline V gene has CDR1 SQVTM and CDR2 ANQGSEA. This CDR3 comprises 16 residues. The junction had 14 bases not matched to a gene; V was cut back by 7 bases and J by 5 bases. CDR3 sequence: CSAERQGAGLDQPQHF. CDR3 nucleotides: TGCAGCGCCGAGCGACAGGGGGCAGGCCTCGATCAGCCCCAGCATTTT. The whole variable domain, remainder taken from reference TRBV29-1 and TRBJ1-5, is SAVISQKPSRDICQRGTSLTIQCQVDSQVTMMFWYRQQPGQSLTLIATANQGSEATYESGFVIDKFPISRPNLTFSTLTVSNMSPEDSSIYLCSAERQGAGLDQPQHFGDGTRLSIL.

The genes are TRBV6-1 and TRBJ1-5; 10 bases match TRBD1. The V and J ends lost 4 bases and 7 bases, in that order; junction bases with no gene match: 10. Germline V gives CDR1 MNHNS, CDR2 SASEGT. The CDR3 loop spans 16 amino acids. DNA for the CDR3: TGTGCCAGCAGTGCCGGGACAGGGGCATCAGGCCAGCCCCAGCATTTT. It encodes CASSAGTGASGQPQHF.

The V and J genes are TRBV6-5 and TRBJ1-1; 7 nucleotides line up with TRBD1. Germline V gene lookup returns CDR1 MNHEY and CDR2 SVGAGI. CDR3 size: 14 residues. The V gene end was trimmed by 4 bases and the J gene end by 4 bases; junction bases not matched to a gene: 6. For the CDR3, the DNA is TGTGCCAGCAGTTCGAGACAGGGAGTCACTGAAGCTTTCTTT. Residues: CASSSRQGVTEAFF.

Written as DNA, the CDR3 is TGTGCCAGTGGTTGGGACAGTGCAACTAATGAAAAACTGTTTTTT. Protein: CASGWDSATNEKLFF. This chain links TRBV19 with TRBJ1-4, with TRBD1 matching 7 bases. The CDR3 contains 15 residues. Germline CDR1 LNHDA, CDR2 SQIVND (reference sequence). V shed 8 bases and J 0 bases; nucleotides not matched to a gene: 6.

The V gene is TRBV11-2, the J gene TRBJ1-1; 9 bases line up with TRBD1. Germline loops: CDR1 SGHAT, CDR2 FQNNGV. The J segment lost 3 bases and the V segment lost 3 bases, leaving 14 bases of the junction unmatched. This CDR3 comprises 18 residues. This CDR3 is CASSFPRDRARSDTEAFF. In nucleotides, the CDR3 is TGTGCCAGCAGCTTTCCCCGGGACAGGGCCAGGTCGGACACTGAAGCTTTCTTT.

This chain's CDR3 is CASSSQGGRGAFF. The CDR3 DNA sequence: TGTGCCAGCAGCTCTCAGGGAGGGCGAGGAGCTTTCTTT. The chain employs TRBV5-4 and TRBJ1-1; perhaps TRBD1 as D (5 bases). Germline CDR1 SGHNT, CDR2 YYREEE (reference sequence). With 3 bases removed from V and 10 bases from J, the gap between germline ends came to 16 bases. The length of the CDR3 is 13 residues.

The chain links TRBV10-3 to TRBJ1-1; D perhaps matches TRBD1 (6 bases). Germline-derived CDR1 and CDR2 are ENHRY and SYGVKD. This CDR3 region has 12 residues. Deletions cut 9 bases from V and 3 bases from J, with 11 bases between. The CDR3 is CAIKNRDTEAFF. In DNA, the CDR3 is TGTGCCATAAAGAACAGGGACACTGAAGCTTTCTTT.

The J gene is TRBJ2-7, the V gene TRBV29-1; 8 bases agree with TRBD1. Germline V lookup: CDR1 SQVTM, CDR2 ANQGSEA. The CDR3 spans 12 residues. Trimming cost V 5 bases and J 3 bases; bases outside gene matches: 3. CDR3 coding DNA: TGCAGCGTTCCCGGACAGGGCTACGAGCAGTACTTC. Translation: CSVPGQGYEQYF.

The chain uses TRBV4-3 and TRBJ1-2; the D gene is possibly TRBD1 (6 bases). CDR1 is LGHNA and CDR2 is YSLEER in the germline V gene. CDR3 length: 15 amino acids. Trimming stripped 1 base from V and 5 bases from J, with 14 bases between. CDR3 region: CASSQGLTGLYGYTF. The CDR3 DNA reads TGCGCCAGCAGCCAAGGACTAACAGGGCTATATGGCTACACCTTC.

This clone has more than one count but fewer than ten. V and J are TRBV6-5 and TRBJ2-7; TRBD2 matches at 10 bases. The germline V gene has CDR1 MNHEY and CDR2 SVGAGI. The CDR3 is 13 amino acids. The V segment lost 5 bases and the J segment 4 bases; nucleotides outside the gene matches: 2. For the CDR3, the DNA is TGTGCCAGCAGTAAGGGACTAGCGTACGAGCAGTACTTC. Residues: CASSKGLAYEQYF.

The chain employs TRBV7-2 and TRBJ2-3; TRBD1 aligns across 11 bases. The V gene's germline CDR1 is SGHTA and CDR2 FQGNSA. Trimming at V came to 3 bases and at J to 4 bases, leaving 0 bases not matched to a gene. The CDR3 is 14 residues long. The CDR3 coding sequence is TGTGCCAGCAGCTTGGGACAGGGGGCAGATACGCAGTATTTT. It codes for CASSLGQGADTQYF. The full variable domain, its missing parts supplied by reference TRBV7-2 and TRBJ2-3, is GAGVSQSPSNKVTEKGKDVELRCDPISGHTALYWYRQSLGQGLEFLIYFQGNSAPDKSGLPSDRFSAERTGGSVSTLTIQRTQQEDSAVYLCASSLGQGADTQYFGPGTRLTVL.

The chain uses TRBV9 and TRBJ2-1; 14 nucleotides line up with TRBD2. Losses at the gene ends were 0 bases for V and 2 bases for J; bases not matched to a gene: 4. Germline V gene lookup returns CDR1 SGDLS and CDR2 YYNGEE. This CDR3 is 18 amino acids long. For the CDR3, the DNA is TGTGCCAGCAGCGTAGGACTAGCGGGAGGGAGTACCTACAATGAGCAGTTCTTC. It is translated as CASSVGLAGGSTYNEQFF.

The gene calls are TRBV29-1 and TRBJ1-2; D perhaps matches TRBD1 (5 bases). Germline CDR1 and CDR2: SQVTM and ANQGSEA. CDR3 length equals 11 residues. The CDR3 sequence: CSKQEHYGYTF. The CDR3 DNA reads TGCAGTAAACAGGAACACTATGGCTACACCTTC.

This clone was observed once. V is TRBV19 and J is TRBJ2-2, with 7 bases fitting TRBD1. The CDR3 runs 14 residues. The germline V gene has CDR1 LNHDA and CDR2 SQIVND (reference sequence). V gave up 8 bases and J gave up 0 bases; unmatched junction bases: 3. The CDR3 loop is CASSGTANTGELFF. The CDR3 region has the DNA TGTGCCAGTTCCGGGACAGCGAACACCGGGGAGCTGTTTTTT. Together with reference TRBV19 and TRBJ2-2, the CDR3 gives the full variable domain: DGGITQSPKYLFRKEGQNVTLSCEQNLNHDAMYWYRQDPGQGLRLIYYSQIVNDFQKGDIAEGYSVSREKKESFPLTVTSAQKNPTAFYLCASSGTANTGELFFGEGSRLTVL.

The rearrangement links TRBV5-5 to TRBJ2-7, with 11 bases that match TRBD1. The CDR3 spans 13 residues. Unmatched junction bases numbered 3, after V lost 4 bases and J lost 6 bases. Germline CDR1 reads SGHKS; CDR2 reads YYEKEE (reference sequence). For the CDR3, the DNA is TGTGCCAGCAGCCCGGACAGGGGGCTCGAGCAGTACTTC. Its translation is CASSPDRGLEQYF.

The V and J genes are TRBV10-3 and TRBJ2-1, with TRBD1 matching over 7 bases. This CDR3 has 13 amino acids. Per the germline V gene, CDR1 is ENHRY and CDR2 is SYGVKD. J lost 5 bases, V lost 4 bases, and 2 bases had no gene match. In nucleotides, the CDR3 is TGTGCCATCAGTGTCACAGGGGACAATGAGCAGTTCTTC. It yields the protein CAISVTGDNEQFF.

The chain couples TRBV27 to TRBJ2-3; possible D gene TRBD2, 7 bases. V dropped 7 bases and J dropped 2 bases, with 10 bases sitting between them. The CDR3 has 13 residues. The germline gives CDR1 MNHEY, CDR2 SMNVEV (reference sequence). CDR3 sequence: CASKAGATDTQYF. Written as DNA, the CDR3 is TGTGCCAGCAAGGCGGGGGCCACAGATACGCAGTATTTT.

The J gene is TRBJ2-7, the V gene TRBV11-2; TRBD2 is a possible D gene (5 bases). The CDR3 extends over 16 amino acids. V was shortened by 7 bases and J by 0 bases, with 19 bases between the two germline ends. The germline CDR1 and CDR2 sequences are SGHAT and FQNNGV. CDR3 sequence: CASTSLGKTSSYEQYF. The DNA of the CDR3 is TGTGCCAGCACATCCCTCGGGAAGACGAGCTCCTACGAGCAGTACTTC.

The chain links TRBV23-1 to TRBJ1-5; tentative D call: TRBD1 (6 bases). TRBV23-1 is identified as an open reading frame with a role that is uncertain. The CDR3 runs to 12 residues. The ends were cut back, 7 bases at V and 6 bases at J, with 10 bases in the middle. This CDR3 is CASIQGSQPQHF. In nucleotides, the CDR3 is TGCGCCAGCATACAGGGAAGTCAGCCCCAGCATTTT.